This T cell receptor beta chain was found in a study of T cell responses to AZD1222 COVID-19 vaccine. Concerning this clone: Other DNA sequences within the sample encode an identical CDR3.

V was pared by 1 base and J by 7 bases, with 5 bases between. The CDR3 spans 12 residues. Germline V gene data show CDR1 as LGHDT and CDR2 as YNNKEL (reference sequence). Profiled with immunoSEQ multiplex PCR; TCRdb holds only in-frame clones, not every one. The data hold some 130,000 clones, with approximately 91% observed a single time. V and J are TRBV3-1 (or the pseudogene TRBV3-2) and TRBJ2-4; D gene uncertain. The clonotype was recovered from an adult who received the AZD1222 COVID-19 vaccine. The source material was peripheral blood, sampled 28 days after the second AZD1222 dose. As DNA, the CDR3 is TGTGCCAGCAGCCAAGCGGAGAACATTCAGTACTTC. Protein product: CASSQAENIQYF.